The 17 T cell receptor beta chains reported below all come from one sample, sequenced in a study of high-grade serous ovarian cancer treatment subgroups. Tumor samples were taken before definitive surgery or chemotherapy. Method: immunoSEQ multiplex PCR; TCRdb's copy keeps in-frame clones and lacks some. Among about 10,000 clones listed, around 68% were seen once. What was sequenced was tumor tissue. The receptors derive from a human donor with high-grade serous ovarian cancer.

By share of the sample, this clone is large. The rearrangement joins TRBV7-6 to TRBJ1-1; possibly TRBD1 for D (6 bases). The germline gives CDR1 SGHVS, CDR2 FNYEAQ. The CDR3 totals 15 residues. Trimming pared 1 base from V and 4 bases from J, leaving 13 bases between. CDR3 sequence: CASSLGWGLSTEAFF. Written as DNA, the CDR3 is TGTGCCAGCAGCTTAGGGTGGGGGCTGAGCACTGAAGCTTTCTTT. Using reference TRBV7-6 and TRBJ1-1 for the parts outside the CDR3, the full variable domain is GAGVSQSPRYKVTKRGQDVALRCDPISGHVSLYWYRQALGQGPEFLTYFNYEAQQDKSGLPNDRFSAERPEGSISTLTIQRTEQRDSAMYRCASSLGWGLSTEAFFGQGTRLTVV.

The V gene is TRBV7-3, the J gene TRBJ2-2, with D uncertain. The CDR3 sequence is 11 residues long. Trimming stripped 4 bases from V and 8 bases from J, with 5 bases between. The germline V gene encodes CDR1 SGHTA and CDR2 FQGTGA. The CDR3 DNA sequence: TGTGCCAGCAGCTCCAGTGGGGAGCTGTTTTTT. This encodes CASSSSGELFF.

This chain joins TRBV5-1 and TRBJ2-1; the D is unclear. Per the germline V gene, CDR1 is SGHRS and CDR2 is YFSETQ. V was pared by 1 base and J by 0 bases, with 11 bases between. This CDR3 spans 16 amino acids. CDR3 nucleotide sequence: TGCGCCAGCAGCTTGAGGCGATTGAGCTCCTACAATGAGCAGTTCTTC. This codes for CASSLRRLSSYNEQFF. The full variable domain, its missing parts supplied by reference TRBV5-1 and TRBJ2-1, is KAGVTQTPRYLIKTRGQQVTLSCSPISGHRSVSWYQQTPGQGLQFLFEYFSETQRNKGNFPGRFSGRQFSNSRSEMNVSTLELGDSALYLCASSLRRLSSYNEQFFGPGTRLTVL.

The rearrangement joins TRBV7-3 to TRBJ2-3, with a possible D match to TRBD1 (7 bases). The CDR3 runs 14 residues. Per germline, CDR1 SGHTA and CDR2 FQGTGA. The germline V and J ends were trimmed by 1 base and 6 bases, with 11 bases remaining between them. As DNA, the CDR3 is TGTGCCAGCAGCTTAAGTCCAGGGGGGGATACGCAGTATTTT. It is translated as CASSLSPGGDTQYF.

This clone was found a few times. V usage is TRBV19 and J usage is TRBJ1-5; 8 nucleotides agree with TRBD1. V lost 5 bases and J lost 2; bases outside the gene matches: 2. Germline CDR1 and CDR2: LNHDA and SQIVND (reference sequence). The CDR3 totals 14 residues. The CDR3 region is CASSYRGGNQPQHF. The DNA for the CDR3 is TGTGCCAGTAGTTACAGGGGGGGCAATCAGCCCCAGCATTTT.

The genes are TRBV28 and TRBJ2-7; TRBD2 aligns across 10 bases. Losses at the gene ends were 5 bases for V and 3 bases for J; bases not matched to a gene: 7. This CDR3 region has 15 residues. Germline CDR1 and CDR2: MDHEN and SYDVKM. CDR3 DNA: TGTGCCAGCAGTACGAAGCGGGAGGGCCGCTACGAGCAGTACTTC. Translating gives CASSTKREGRYEQYF.

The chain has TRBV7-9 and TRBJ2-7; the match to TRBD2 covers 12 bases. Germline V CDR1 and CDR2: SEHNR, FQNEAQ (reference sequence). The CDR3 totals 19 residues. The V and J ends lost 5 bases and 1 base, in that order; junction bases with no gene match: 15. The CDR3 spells CASSPPLAGGSPRSYEQYF. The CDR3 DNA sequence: TGTGCCAGCAGCCCCCCACTAGCGGGAGGCAGTCCAAGATCCTACGAGCAGTACTTC.

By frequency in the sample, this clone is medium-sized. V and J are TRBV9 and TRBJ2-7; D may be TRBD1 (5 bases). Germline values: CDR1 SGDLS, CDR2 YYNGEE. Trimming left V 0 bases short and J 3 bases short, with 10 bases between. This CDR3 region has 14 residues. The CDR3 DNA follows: TGTGCCAGCAGCGTAGCAACAGGCTACTACGAGCAGTACTTC. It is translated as CASSVATGYYEQYF.

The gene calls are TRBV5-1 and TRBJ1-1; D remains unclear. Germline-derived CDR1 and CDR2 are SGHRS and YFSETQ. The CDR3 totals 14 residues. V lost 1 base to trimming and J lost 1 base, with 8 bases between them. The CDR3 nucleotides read TGCGCCAGCAGCTTGAACAGTTGGAACACTGAAGCTTTCTTT. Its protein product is CASSLNSWNTEAFF.

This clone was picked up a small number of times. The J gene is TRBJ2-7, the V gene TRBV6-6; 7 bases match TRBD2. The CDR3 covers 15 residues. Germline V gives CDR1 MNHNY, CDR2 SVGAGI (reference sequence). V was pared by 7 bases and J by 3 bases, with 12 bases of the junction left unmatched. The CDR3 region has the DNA TGTGCCAGCAAGGGTGGGGGGGAGACGAGCTACGAGCAGTACTTC. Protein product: CASKGGGETSYEQYF.

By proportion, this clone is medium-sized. CDR3 sequence (DNA): TGTGCCAGTGGACGGAACTCTGGAAACACCATATATTTT. This gives the protein CASGRNSGNTIYF. V usage is TRBV10-3 and J usage is TRBJ1-3; D is unresolved. The CDR3 consists of 13 residues. The ends were cut back, 10 bases at V and 0 bases at J, with 10 bases in the middle. Germline V lookup: CDR1 ENHRY, CDR2 SYGVKD.

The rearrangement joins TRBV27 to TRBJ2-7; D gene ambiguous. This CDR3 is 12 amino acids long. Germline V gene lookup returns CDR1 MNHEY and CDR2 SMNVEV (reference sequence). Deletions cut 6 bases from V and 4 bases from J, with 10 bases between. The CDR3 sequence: CASSPDRYEQYF. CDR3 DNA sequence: TGTGCCAGCAGCCCCGACCGATACGAGCAGTACTTC.

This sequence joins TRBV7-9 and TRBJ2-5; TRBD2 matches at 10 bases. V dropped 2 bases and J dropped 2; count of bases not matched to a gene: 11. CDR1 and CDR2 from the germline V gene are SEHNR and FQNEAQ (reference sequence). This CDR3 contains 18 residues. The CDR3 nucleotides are TGTGCCAGCAGCTTAAGCGGTGTAGGACTAGCGGTACAAGAGACCCAGTACTTC. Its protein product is CASSLSGVGLAVQETQYF.

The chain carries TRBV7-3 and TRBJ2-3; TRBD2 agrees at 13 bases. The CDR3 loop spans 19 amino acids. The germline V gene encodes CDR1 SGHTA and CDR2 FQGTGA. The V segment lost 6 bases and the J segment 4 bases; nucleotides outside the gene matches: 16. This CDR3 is CASSLFPTRTSGSSDTQYF. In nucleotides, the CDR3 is TGTGCCAGCAGTTTATTCCCAACAAGGACTAGCGGGAGTTCAGATACGCAGTATTTT.

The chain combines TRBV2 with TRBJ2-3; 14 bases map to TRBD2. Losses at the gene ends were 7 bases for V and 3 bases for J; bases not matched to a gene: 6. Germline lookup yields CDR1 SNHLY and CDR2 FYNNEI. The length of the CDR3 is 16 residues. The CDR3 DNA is TGTGCCAGCACCTCCGGGACTAGCGGGAGAACAGATACGCAGTATTTT. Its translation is CASTSGTSGRTDTQYF.

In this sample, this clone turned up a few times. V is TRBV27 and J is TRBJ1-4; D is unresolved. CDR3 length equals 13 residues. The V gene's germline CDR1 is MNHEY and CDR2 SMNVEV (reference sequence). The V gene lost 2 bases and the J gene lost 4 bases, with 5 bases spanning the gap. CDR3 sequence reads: CASSLGRNEKLFF. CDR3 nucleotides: TGTGCCAGCAGTTTAGGGCGTAATGAAAAACTGTTTTTT.

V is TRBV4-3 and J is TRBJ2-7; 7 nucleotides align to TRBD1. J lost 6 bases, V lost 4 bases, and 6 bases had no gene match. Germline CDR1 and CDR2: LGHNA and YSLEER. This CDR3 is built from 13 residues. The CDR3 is CASSPGTVGEQYF. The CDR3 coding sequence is TGCGCCAGCAGCCCCGGGACAGTCGGCGAGCAGTACTTC.